This T cell receptor (beta chain) was sequenced for a study of OX40 agonist ivuxolimab in advanced cancers. Across the study: The study treated patients with ivuxolimab, an agonistic anti-OX40 (CD134) antibody.

The germline CDR1 and CDR2 sequences are SGHAT and FQDESV (reference sequence). The CDR3 is 15 residues long. Trimming stripped 4 bases from V and 5 bases from J, with 17 bases between. Study-level findings and limits: Averaged across samples, CD8+ T cells carried more expanded clones than CD4+ did.

Using immunoSEQ multiplex PCR, the repertoire was profiled, and TCRdb retains in-frame clones only, with some absent. The table lists roughly 90,000 clones, approximately 91% of them singletons. A remark on this clone: Its specificity is unknown.

This material consisted of CD4+ or CD8+ T cells sorted from blood, taken in a trial of the OX40 agonist ivuxolimab. This clonotype was obtained from an adult with an advanced solid tumor such as melanoma, head and neck, liver or kidney cancer. The genes are TRBV11-1 and TRBJ1-1; TRBD1 is a possible D gene (6 bases). CDR3 nucleotides: TGTGCCAGCAGCTCAAGTACAGGGTCTGTGACTGAAGCTTTCTTT. This encodes CASSSSTGSVTEAFF.